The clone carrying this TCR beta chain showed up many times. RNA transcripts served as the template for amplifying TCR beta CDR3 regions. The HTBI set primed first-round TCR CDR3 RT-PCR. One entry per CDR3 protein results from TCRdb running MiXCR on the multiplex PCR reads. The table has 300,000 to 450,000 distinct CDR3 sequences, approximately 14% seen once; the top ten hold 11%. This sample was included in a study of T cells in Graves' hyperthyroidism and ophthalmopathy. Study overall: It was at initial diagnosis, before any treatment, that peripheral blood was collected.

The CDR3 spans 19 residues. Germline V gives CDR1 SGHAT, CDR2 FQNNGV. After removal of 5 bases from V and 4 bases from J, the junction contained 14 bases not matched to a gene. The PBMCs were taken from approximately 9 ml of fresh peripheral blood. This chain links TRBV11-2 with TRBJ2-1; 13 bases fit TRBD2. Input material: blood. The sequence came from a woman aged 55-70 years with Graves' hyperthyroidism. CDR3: CASSQRGLAGVGRYNEQFF. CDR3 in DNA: TGTGCCAGCAGCCAGAGAGGACTAGCGGGAGTCGGGCGATACAATGAGCAGTTCTTC.